The present TCR beta chain was sequenced within a study of blood T cells in healthy people across ages. Healthy individuals of Caucasian origin from Russia, aged about 6 to 100, served as donors. A note on this clonotype: Its specificity is not known.

Whole-study results and caveats: Researchers said unsorted PBMCs prevented a conclusive naive versus antigen-experienced comparison.

The V segment lost 5 bases and the J segment 2 bases; nucleotides outside the gene matches: 10. The CDR3 runs to 17 residues. Germline lookup yields CDR1 MDHEN and CDR2 SYDVKM. Next came a second PCR, run for about 6 to 11 cycles, which used a sample-barcoded 5' primer along with a J-beta primer mix. MiXCR, applied by TCRdb to the 5' RACE reads, yields one record per CDR3 protein. The table shows 1.2 million to 1.5 million distinct CDR3 sequences, with roughly 40% occurring only once. The chain joins TRBV28 to TRBJ1-5, with 9 bases that match TRBD1. Sequenced sample: blood. The TCR comes from a young woman in good health. The DNA for the CDR3 is TGTGCCAGCAGTCGACCCCCGGACAGGGGTGGCAATCAGCCCCAGCATTTT. It translates to CASSRPPDRGGNQPQHF.